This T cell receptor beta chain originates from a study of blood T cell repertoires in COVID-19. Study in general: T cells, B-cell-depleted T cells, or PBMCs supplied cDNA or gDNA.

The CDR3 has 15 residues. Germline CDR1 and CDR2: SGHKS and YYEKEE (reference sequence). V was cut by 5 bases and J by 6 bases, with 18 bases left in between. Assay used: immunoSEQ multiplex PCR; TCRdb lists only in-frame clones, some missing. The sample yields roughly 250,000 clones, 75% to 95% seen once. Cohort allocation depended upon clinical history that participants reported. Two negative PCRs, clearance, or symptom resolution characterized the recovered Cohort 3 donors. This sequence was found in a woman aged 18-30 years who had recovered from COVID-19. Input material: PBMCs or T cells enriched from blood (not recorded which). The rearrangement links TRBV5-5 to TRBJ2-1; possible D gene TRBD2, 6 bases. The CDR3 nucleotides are TGTGCCAGCAGGTGGGGGGATCCTACATCCAATGAGCAGTTCTTC. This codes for CASRWGDPTSNEQFF. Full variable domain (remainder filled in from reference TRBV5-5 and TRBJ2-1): DAGVTQSPTHLIKTRGQQVTLRCSPISGHKSVSWYQQVLGQGPQFIFQYYEKEERGRGNFPDRFSARQFPNYSSELNVNALLLGDSALYLCASRWGDPTSNEQFFGPGTRLTVL.